Shown below are 21 T cell receptor beta chains from a single sample sequenced in a study of metastatic and nonmetastatic thyroid tumors. No treatment had been given to any patient before thyroid surgery. TCRdb reprocessed the PCR reads using MiXCR. The sample contains about 64,000 clones, around 15% of which appear only once. The sequenced material came from blood. Every receptor here comes from a male donor with papillary thyroid cancer or a benign thyroid nodule (not recorded which). Some clones in this sample may be carry-over from other donors' samples.

This clone appeared many times. As DNA, the CDR3 is TGTGCCAGCAGTGAAGCGCCAGCGGGAGAGGTGGATGAGCAGTTCTTC. Its translation: CASSEAPAGEVDEQFF. J is TRBJ2-1 and V is TRBV6-1, with 8 bases lining up with TRBD2. J was trimmed by 8 bases and V by 0 bases; bases with no gene match: 9. The CDR3 spans 16 residues. Looked up from germline, CDR1 is MNHNS and CDR2 is SASEGT.

CDR3: CASSLCQGQGARIYGYTF. The CDR3 region has the DNA TGTGCCAGCAGCTTATGTCAGGGACAGGGGGCTCGGATCTATGGCTACACCTTC. The V call is TRBV11-1, the J call TRBJ1-2; 12 bases align to TRBD1. The CDR3 has 18 residues. V lost 2 bases and J lost 4; bases outside the gene matches: 11. Germline assignment: CDR1 SGHAT and CDR2 FQDESV (reference sequence).

Points on this clone: This may arise from a read error, as a much more abundant clone is one base away. The chain employs TRBV10-3 and TRBJ2-5, with D possibly being TRBD2 (6 bases). The CDR3 is 15 residues long. V lost 2 bases to trimming and J lost 7 bases, with 17 bases between them. The germline gives CDR1 ENHRY, CDR2 SYGVKD. DNA for the CDR3: TGTGCCATCAGTGAGGAGGGAAAGGCGGAGGGGACCCAGTACTTC. Translation gives CAISEEGKAEGTQYF.

The V call is TRBV6-2 or TRBV6-3, the J call TRBJ2-3, with D uncertain. Germline V gene sequence: CDR1 MNHEY, CDR2 SVGEGT. The CDR3 consists of 14 residues. With 8 bases removed from V and 0 bases from J, the gap between germline ends came to 12 bases. CDR3 bases: TGTGCCAGCTCGATACTAACTAGCACAGATACGCAGTATTTT. Encoded protein: CASSILTSTDTQYF.

The V and J genes are TRBV2 and TRBJ1-4; D not resolved. Germline V gene sequence: CDR1 SNHLY, CDR2 FYNNEI. Between the trimmed V and J ends, which lost 3 bases and 10 bases, there was a span of 15 bases. CDR3 length equals 14 residues. CDR3 bases: TGTGCCAGCAGTGAGCCGGTCCACCTGGGAAAACTGTTTTTT. It translates to CASSEPVHLGKLFF.

This clone was recorded many times. V and J are TRBV7-2 and TRBJ2-4, with D perhaps TRBD1 (6 bases). The CDR3 length is 15 residues. Trimming removed 1 base from V and 6 bases from J, with 13 bases in between. The V gene's germline CDR1 is SGHTA and CDR2 FQGNSA. CDR3 sequence reads: CASSLDTGSGNIQYF. As DNA, the CDR3 is TGTGCCAGCAGCTTAGATACAGGGTCCGGAAACATTCAGTACTTC.

By share, this clone ranks as medium-sized. CDR3 protein: CASRGDSSYNEQFF. In DNA, the CDR3 is TGTGCCAGCAGGGGGGACTCCTCTTACAATGAGCAGTTCTTC. This chain joins TRBV6-2 or TRBV6-3 and TRBJ2-1, with a weak D call TRBD2 (6 bases). Trimming took off 6 bases at V and 4 bases at J, with 13 bases between the two ends. Germline V gene data show CDR1 as MNHEY and CDR2 as SVGEGT. This CDR3 region has 14 residues.

This clone was recorded many times. The genes are TRBV28 and TRBJ2-3, with D possibly being TRBD2 (7 bases). CDR1 MDHEN and CDR2 SYDVKM come from the germline V gene. The CDR3 runs to 14 residues. V shed 3 bases and J shed 2 bases, with 9 bases lying between them. Here the CDR3 DNA reads TGTGCCAGCAGTTTGCGGGGGCACACAGATACGCAGTATTTT. This codes for CASSLRGHTDTQYF. The complete variable domain, with remaining parts taken from reference TRBV28 and TRBJ2-3, reads DVKVTQSSRYLVKRTGEKVFLECVQDMDHENMFWYRQDPGLGLRLIYFSYDVKMKEKGDIPEGYSVSREKKERFSLILESASTNQTSMYLCASSLRGHTDTQYFGPGTRLTVL.

The CDR3 DNA reads as TGTGCCAGTCTCCGGGGGTGGGGGGAGACCCAGTACTTC. It is translated as CASLRGWGETQYF. The rearrangement joins TRBV6-1 to TRBJ2-5, with D perhaps TRBD2 (6 bases). Germline CDR1 is MNHNS and CDR2 is SASEGT. V gave up 9 bases and J gave up 5 bases, with 16 bases separating them. The CDR3 is 13 amino acids.

This clone occurred many times. V gene TRBV19 combines with J gene TRBJ1-6, with TRBD1 matching over 10 bases. The CDR3 covers 15 residues. The V and J ends lost 5 bases and 12 bases, in that order; junction bases with no gene match: 10. Germline-derived CDR1 and CDR2 are LNHDA and SQIVND (reference sequence). Written as DNA, the CDR3 is TGTGCCAGTAGTCTACGGACAGGGGGTCAATTACCCCTCCACTTT. It is translated as CASSLRTGGQLPLHF.

This clone was seen many times. This could be a read error, since a much larger clone is one nucleotide away. The chain is built from TRBV27 and TRBJ1-5; D tentatively fits TRBD1 or TRBD2 (5 bases each). Gene TRBJ2-3 matches the end of the DNA better, so the J call may be wrong. The length of the CDR3 is 15 residues. Per germline, CDR1 MNHEY and CDR2 SMNVEV (reference sequence). The CDR3 loop is CASSADIGRGQPQYF. Here the CDR3 DNA reads TGTGCCAGCAGCGCGGACATAGGTCGGGGTCAGCCCCAGTATTTT.

The chain combines TRBV20-1 with TRBJ2-3; TRBD2 matches 8 bases. The CDR3 totals 16 residues. The trim removed 3 bases at V and 4 bases at J, leaving 12 bases unmatched. Per germline, CDR1 DFQATT and CDR2 SNEGSKA (reference sequence). The CDR3 reads CSARLVLAVGSDTQYF. The CDR3 region has the DNA TGCAGTGCTAGGCTGGTACTAGCGGTAGGGTCAGATACGCAGTATTTT.

This clone was seen repeatedly, ten times or more. The genes are TRBV29-1 and TRBJ1-1; D is ambiguous. The CDR3 contains 11 residues. CDR1 is SQVTM and CDR2 is ANQGSEA in the germline V gene. V lost 7 bases and J 3 bases, leaving 9 bases between the germline ends. In DNA form, the CDR3 reads TGCAGCGCCCTATCAGACACTGAAGCTTTCTTT. Protein product: CSALSDTEAFF.

The V and J genes are TRBV11-2 and TRBJ1-6; 7 bases agree with TRBD1. Trimming at V came to 2 bases and at J to 14 bases, leaving 9 bases not matched to a gene. This CDR3 spans 14 amino acids. CDR1 is SGHAT and CDR2 is FQNNGV in the germline V gene. The CDR3 reads CASSLNPGGPSLHF. The CDR3 coding sequence is TGTGCCAGCAGCTTAAATCCAGGGGGTCCATCCCTCCACTTT. Variable domain in full (rest from reference TRBV11-2 and TRBJ1-6): EAGVAQSPRYKIIEKRQSVAFWCNPISGHATLYWYQQILGQGPKLLIQFQNNGVVDDSQLPKDRFSAERLKGVDSTLKIQPAKLEDSAVYLCASSLNPGGPSLHFGNGTRLTVT.

This clone was picked up many times. The sample carries other DNA sequences with the same CDR3. The V and J genes are TRBV20-1 and TRBJ2-5; D may be TRBD1 (5 bases). V lost 0 bases and J lost 1, with 12 bases in between. The CDR3 loop spans 15 amino acids. CDR1 and CDR2 from the germline V gene are DFQATT and SNEGSKA (reference sequence). This chain's CDR3 is CSARDPRQGQETQYF. For the CDR3, the DNA is TGCAGTGCTAGAGATCCACGGCAGGGCCAAGAGACCCAGTACTTC.

This clone was detected many times. The chain uses TRBV4-1 and TRBJ2-7; a weak D match, TRBD1 (6 bases). The CDR3 consists of 15 residues. With 5 bases removed from V and 1 base from J, the gap between germline ends came to 15 bases. Germline-derived CDR1 and CDR2 are MGHRA and YSYEKL. The CDR3 nucleotides are TGCGCCAGCAGCTCTACACAGGGTCGGTCCTACGAGCAGTACTTC. Its translation is CASSSTQGRSYEQYF.

A word on this clone: A much bigger clone sits one base away, suggesting this may be a read error. As DNA, the CDR3 is TGTGCCAGCAGACTAGCGGGGGTTTACAATGAGCAGTTCTTC. Translation: CASRLAGVYNEQFF. The chain links TRBV6-1 to TRBJ2-1; 11 nucleotides agree with TRBD2. CDR3 length: 14 residues. Germline assignment: CDR1 MNHNS and CDR2 SASEGT. V lost 6 bases, J lost 4 bases, and 2 bases stayed unmatched.

The CDR3 DNA reads as TGTGCCAGCAGTGAATATGAGGGTGAAGCTTTCTTT. This codes for CASSEYEGEAFF. The rearrangement uses TRBV25-1 and TRBJ1-1; D is unclear. V lost 0 bases to trimming and J lost 7 bases, with 6 bases between them. Looked up from germline, CDR1 is MGHDK and CDR2 is SYGVNS. CDR3 size: 12 residues.

This clone was observed many times. The V gene is TRBV27, the J gene TRBJ2-2; TRBD1 aligns across 8 bases. The CDR3 spans 17 residues. Germline V lookup: CDR1 MNHEY, CDR2 SMNVEV (reference sequence). Trimming removed 6 bases from V and 5 bases from J; junction bases left unmatched: 14. CDR3 residues: CASRPLSDRGLTGELFF. The CDR3 DNA is TGTGCCAGCAGACCTCTCTCTGACAGGGGCCTTACCGGGGAGCTGTTTTTT.

V gene TRBV11-1 combines with J gene TRBJ2-2; 7 nucleotides line up with TRBD1. The CDR3 length is 16 residues. After removal of 6 bases from V and 1 base from J, the junction contained 8 bases not matched to a gene. Looked up from germline, CDR1 is SGHAT and CDR2 is FQDESV (reference sequence). CDR3 protein: CASRLPGQLNTGELFF. The CDR3 coding sequence is TGTGCCAGCAGGCTCCCGGGACAGTTGAACACCGGGGAGCTGTTTTTT.

By sample fraction, this clone is medium-sized. Other DNA sequences of this sample code for an identical CDR3. The CDR3, as DNA: TGTGCCAGCAGTGAATACGGTTACGAGCAGTACGTC. Its translation is CASSEYGYEQYV. The chain couples TRBV6-1 to TRBJ2-7; D gene uncertain. The germline V gene has CDR1 MNHNS and CDR2 SASEGT. The CDR3 length is 12 residues. Trimming pared 2 bases from V and 4 bases from J, leaving 6 bases between.